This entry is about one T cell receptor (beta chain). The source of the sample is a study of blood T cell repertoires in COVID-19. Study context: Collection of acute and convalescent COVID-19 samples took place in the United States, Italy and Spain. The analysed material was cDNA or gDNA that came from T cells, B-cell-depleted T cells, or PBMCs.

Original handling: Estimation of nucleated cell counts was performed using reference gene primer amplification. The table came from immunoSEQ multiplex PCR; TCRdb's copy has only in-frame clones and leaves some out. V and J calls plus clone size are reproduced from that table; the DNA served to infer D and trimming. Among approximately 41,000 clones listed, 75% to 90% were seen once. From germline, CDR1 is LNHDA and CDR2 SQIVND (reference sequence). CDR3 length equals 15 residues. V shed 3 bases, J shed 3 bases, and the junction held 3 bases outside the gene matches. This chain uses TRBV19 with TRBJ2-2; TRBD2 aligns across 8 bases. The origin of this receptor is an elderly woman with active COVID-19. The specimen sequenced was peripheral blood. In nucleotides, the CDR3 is TGTGCCAGTAGTATGCGGGGGGCGGACACCGGGGAGCTGTTTTTT. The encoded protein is CASSMRGADTGELFF.